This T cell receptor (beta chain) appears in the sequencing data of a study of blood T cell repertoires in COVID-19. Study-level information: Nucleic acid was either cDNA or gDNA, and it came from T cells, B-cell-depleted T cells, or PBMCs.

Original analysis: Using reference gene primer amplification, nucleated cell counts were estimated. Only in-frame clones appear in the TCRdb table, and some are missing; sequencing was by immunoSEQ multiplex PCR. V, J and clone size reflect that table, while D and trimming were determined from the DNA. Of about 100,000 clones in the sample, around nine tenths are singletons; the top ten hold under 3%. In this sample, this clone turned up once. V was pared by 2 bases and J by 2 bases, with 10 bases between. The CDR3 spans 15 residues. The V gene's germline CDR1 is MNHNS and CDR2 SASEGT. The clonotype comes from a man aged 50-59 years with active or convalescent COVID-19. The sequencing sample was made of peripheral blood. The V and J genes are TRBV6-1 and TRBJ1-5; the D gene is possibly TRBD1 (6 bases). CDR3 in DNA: TGTGCCAGCAGTGAAAACAGGGATGGCAATCAGCCCCAGCATTTT. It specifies CASSENRDGNQPQHF.